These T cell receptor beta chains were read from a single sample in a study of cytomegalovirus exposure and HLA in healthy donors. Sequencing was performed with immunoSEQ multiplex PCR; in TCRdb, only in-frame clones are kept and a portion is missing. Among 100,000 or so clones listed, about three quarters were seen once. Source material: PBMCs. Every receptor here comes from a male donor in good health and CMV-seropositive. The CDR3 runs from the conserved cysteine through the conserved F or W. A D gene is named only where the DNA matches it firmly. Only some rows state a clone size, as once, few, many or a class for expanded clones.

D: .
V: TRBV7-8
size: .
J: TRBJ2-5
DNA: TGTGCCAGCAGCCCTAGTAGACGAGTCTCAGTCCAAGAGACCCAGTACTTC
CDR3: CASSPSRRVSVQETQYF

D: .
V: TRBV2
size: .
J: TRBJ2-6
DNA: TGTGCCAGCAGTGCCCCCAGATTCTCTGGGGCCAACGTCCTGACTTTC
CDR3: CASSAPRFSGANVLTF

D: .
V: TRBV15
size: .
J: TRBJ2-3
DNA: TGTGCCACCAGCAGAGATAGGGGACTTCCAGATACGCAGTATTTT
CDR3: CATSRDRGLPDTQYF

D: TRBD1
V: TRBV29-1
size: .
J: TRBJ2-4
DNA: TGCAGCGTATCTCTAGGGGGCGCCAAAAACATTCAGTACTTC
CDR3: CSVSLGGAKNIQYF

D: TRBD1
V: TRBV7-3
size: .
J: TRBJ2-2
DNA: TGTGCCAGCAGCTCCGGGACAGGGGGATGGGGCGGGGAGCTGTTTTTT
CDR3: CASSSGTGGWGGELFF

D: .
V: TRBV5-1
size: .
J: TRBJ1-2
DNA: TGCGCCAGCAGCGAGGGGGTGTATGGCTACACCTTC
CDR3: CASSEGVYGYTF

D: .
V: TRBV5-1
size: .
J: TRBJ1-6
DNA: TGCGCCAGCAGATTCGGTACAATCGGAGGGAATTCACCCCTCCACTTT
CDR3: CASRFGTIGGNSPLHF

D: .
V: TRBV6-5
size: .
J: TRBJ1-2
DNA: TGTGCCAGCAGTTATTTCATCGCAGGGAACTATGGCTACACCTTC
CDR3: CASSYFIAGNYGYTF

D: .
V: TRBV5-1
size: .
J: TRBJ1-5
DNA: TGCGCCAGCAGCTTGGGGGGCCGTGAGTCCCCAGGGCCCCAGCATTTT
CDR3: CASSLGGRESPGPQHF

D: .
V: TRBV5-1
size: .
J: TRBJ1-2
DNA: TGCGCCAGCAGCTCCGACGGAGTCTATGGCTACACCTTC
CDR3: CASSSDGVYGYTF

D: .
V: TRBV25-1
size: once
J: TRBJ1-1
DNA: TGTGCCAGTGAGATACAGGGCATGGCTTTCTTT
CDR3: CASEIQGMAFF

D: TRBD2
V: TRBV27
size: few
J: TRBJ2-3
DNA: TGTGCCAGCAGTCGCAGCACACTAGCGGTTAGCACAGATACGCAGTATTTT
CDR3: CASSRSTLAVSTDTQYF

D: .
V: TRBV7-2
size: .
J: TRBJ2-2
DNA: TGTGCCAGCAGCTTACTGACGGGATTAAACACCGGGGAGCTGTTTTTT
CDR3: CASSLLTGLNTGELFF

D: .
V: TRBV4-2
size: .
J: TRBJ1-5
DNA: TGTGCCGACGAGGGAAATCAGCCCCAGCATTTT
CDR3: CADEGNQPQHF

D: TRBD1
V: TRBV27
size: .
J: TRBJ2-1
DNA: TGTGCCAGCACCACCTTAGACAGGGGGGCCGACAATGAGCAGTTCTTC
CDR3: CASTTLDRGADNEQFF

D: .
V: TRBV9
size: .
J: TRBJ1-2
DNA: TGTGCCAGCAGCGTAGGAACTGAGTACGGCTACACCTTC
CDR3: CASSVGTEYGYTF

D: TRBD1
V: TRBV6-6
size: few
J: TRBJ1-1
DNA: TGTGCCAGCAGCGGCACGGGACAGGGCCACACTGAAGCTTTCTTT
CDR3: CASSGTGQGHTEAFF

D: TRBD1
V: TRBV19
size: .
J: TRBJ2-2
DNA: TGTGCCAGTAGTCTGGCGACAGGGGCTACCGGGGAGCTGTTTTTT
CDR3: CASSLATGATGELFF

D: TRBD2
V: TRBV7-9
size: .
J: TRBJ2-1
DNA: TGTGCCAGCAGCACGATAGCGGGGGAGGGATACAATGAGCAGTTCTTC
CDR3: CASSTIAGEGYNEQFF

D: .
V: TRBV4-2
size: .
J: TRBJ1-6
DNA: TGTGCCAGCAGCGGACAGAGTAATTCACCCCTCCACTTT
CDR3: CASSGQSNSPLHF

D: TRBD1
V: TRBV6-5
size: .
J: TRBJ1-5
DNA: TGTGCCAGCAGCGCAGGGACAGACCCCAATCAGCCCCAGCATTTT
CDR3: CASSAGTDPNQPQHF

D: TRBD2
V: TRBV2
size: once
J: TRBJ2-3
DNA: TGTGCCAGCAGTTACGTGACTAGCGGGGGAGATACGCAGTATTTT
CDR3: CASSYVTSGGDTQYF

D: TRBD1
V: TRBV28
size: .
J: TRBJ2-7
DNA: TGTGCCAGCAGTCCCAGGGGGATCCTCTACGAGCAGTACTTC
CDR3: CASSPRGILYEQYF

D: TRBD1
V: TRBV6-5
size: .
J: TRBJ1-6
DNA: TGTGCCAGCAGCCGAGCCGGGACAGACGATTCACCCCTCCACTTT
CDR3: CASSRAGTDDSPLHF

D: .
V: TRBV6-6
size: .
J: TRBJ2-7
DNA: TGTGCCAGCAGCCAAGGACAGAGCTACGAGCAGTACTTC
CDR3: CASSQGQSYEQYF

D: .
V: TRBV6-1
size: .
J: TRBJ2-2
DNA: TGTGCCAGCAGTGGCCTTCGGGCGAACACCGGGGAGCTGTTTTTT
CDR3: CASSGLRANTGELFF

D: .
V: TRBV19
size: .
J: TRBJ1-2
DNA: TGTGCCAGTAGTATTGGTGCAGGGTCTAACTATGGCTACACCTTC
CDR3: CASSIGAGSNYGYTF

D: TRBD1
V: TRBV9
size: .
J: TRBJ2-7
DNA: TGTGCCAGCAGCGGATACAGGGGGACGAACGAGCAGTACTTC
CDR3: CASSGYRGTNEQYF

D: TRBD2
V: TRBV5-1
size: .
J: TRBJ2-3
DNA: TGCGCCAGCACAGAACGACTAGCGGGGGGACCTACTAGCACAGATACGCAGTATTTT
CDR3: CASTERLAGGPTSTDTQYF

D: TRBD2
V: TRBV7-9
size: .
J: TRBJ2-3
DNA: TGTGCCAGCAGCTTTGGACTAGCGGGGGGGAGGGATACGCAGTATTTT
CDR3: CASSFGLAGGRDTQYF

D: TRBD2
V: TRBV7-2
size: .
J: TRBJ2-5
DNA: TGTGCCAGCAGCTACGGGACTAGCGCCCTTCAAGAGACCCAGTACTTC
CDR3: CASSYGTSALQETQYF

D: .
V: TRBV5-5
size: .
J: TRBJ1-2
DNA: TGTGCCAGCAGCCAAAGGGGGTTCGGCTATGGCTACACCTTC
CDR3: CASSQRGFGYGYTF

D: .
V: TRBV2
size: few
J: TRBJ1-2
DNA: TGTGCCAGCCGAACAGAATCAAACTATGGCTACACCTTC
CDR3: CASRTESNYGYTF

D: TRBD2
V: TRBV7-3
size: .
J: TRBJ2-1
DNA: TGTGCCAGCAGCCAGGGGAGGCTAGCGGGGGGGCAGCAGTTCTTC
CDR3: CASSQGRLAGGQQFF

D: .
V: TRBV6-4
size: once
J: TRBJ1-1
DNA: TGTGCCAGCAGTGACTCGTTATACGGGTTTGGGAGTGTCACTGAAGCTTTCTTT
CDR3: CASSDSLYGFGSVTEAFF

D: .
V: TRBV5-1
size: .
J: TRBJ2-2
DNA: TGCGCCAGCAGCCCTGGCCAGGGTGAGCTGTTTTTT
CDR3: CASSPGQGELFF

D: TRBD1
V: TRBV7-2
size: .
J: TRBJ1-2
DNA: TGTGCCAGCAGCCCAGGAGGGGGCGCGGTCTATGGCTACACCTTC
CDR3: CASSPGGGAVYGYTF

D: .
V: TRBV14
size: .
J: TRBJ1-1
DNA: TGTGCCAGCAGCCAAGATCAGAACACTGAAGCTTTCTTT
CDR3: CASSQDQNTEAFF

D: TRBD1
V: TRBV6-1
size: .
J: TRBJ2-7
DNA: TGTGCCAGCAGTGAGCTCCCGGGACAGGGGGTTCCCTACGAGCAGTACTTC
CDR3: CASSELPGQGVPYEQYF

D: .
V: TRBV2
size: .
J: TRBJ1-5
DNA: TGTGCCAGCAGTGAAGAGGGAGTAAGTCAGCCCCAGCATTTT
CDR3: CASSEEGVSQPQHF

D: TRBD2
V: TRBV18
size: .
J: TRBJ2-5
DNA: TGTGCCAGCTCACCCCCCAGCGGGGGAAGGGAGACCCAGTACTTC
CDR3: CASSPPSGGRETQYF

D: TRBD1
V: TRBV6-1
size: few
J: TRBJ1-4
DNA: TGTGCCAGCAGTGAAGCGGGGACAGGGGTGGAAAAACTGTTTTTT
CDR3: CASSEAGTGVEKLFF

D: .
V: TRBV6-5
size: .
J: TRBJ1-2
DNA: TGTGCCAGCAGTAGGGCGGGGGAACTCTATGGCTACACCTTC
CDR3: CASSRAGELYGYTF

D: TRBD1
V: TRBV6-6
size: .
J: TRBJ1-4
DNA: TGTGCCAGCAGAATGACAGGGGTTAATGAAAAACTGTTTTTT
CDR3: CASRMTGVNEKLFF

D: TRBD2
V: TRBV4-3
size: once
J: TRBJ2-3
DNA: TGCGCCAGCAGCCAACGGGGCGGGGGGGCAGATACGCAGTATTTT
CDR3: CASSQRGGGADTQYF